This TCR beta chain is from a study of blood T cell repertoires in COVID-19 (dated by TCRdb to 2020 to 2021). Concerning the study at large: Samples from collaborators originated in the United States, Italy and Spain and spanned both the acute and convalescent phases of COVID-19. Samples were obtained from the ongoing ImmuneRACE study (first 160 participants) and from over 1,000 subjects provided by 6 global collaborators. The dataset comprised deeply sampled blood TCRbeta repertoires from subjects exposed to, actively infected with, or recovered from COVID-19. The repertoires were released in a freely available public database intended as a resource for research on the immune response to SARS-CoV-2. The material from the prospective study consisted of cDNA or gDNA derived from T cells, B-cell-depleted T cells, or PBMCs. Where available, HLA class I and class II types were taken from metadata supplied by the sample provider and were not determined by assay-based typing. Sample metadata almost always included a de-identified subject ID, COVID-19 status, age in years and sex.

As to this clone: Its antigen target is currently unknown. There are no base qualities to consult, and no much larger clone falls within one base.

The immunoSEQ Assay, a bias-controlled multiplex PCR, was used to amplify TCRbeta CDR3 regions from genomic DNA. The paper's processing steps were these. The number of nucleated cells in each sample was estimated from the amplification of reference gene primers within the assay. Sequence reads were collapsed and filtered to measure the absolute abundance of every unique TCRbeta CDR3 rearrangement. For each sample, productive Simpson clonality was calculated by taking the square root of Simpson's diversity index across productive rearrangements. This is the immuneACCESS table as TCRdb keeps it, with only in-frame sequences that have V and J called. A part of the clones is gone; compared with another copy, unresolved V genes explain less than half, and the rest is unexplained. The V and J calls and clone size are taken from that table; D and trimming were inferred from the DNA. Recorded for this sample are about 220,000 clones; roughly 80% of them occurred a single time. The top ten hold more than 2% of the sample.

V loses 4 bases, J loses 0 bases, and the germline ends lie 13 bases apart. CDR1 SGHRS and CDR2 YFSETQ are derived from the germline V gene. Including the terminal cysteine and phenylalanine, the CDR3 comprises 16 residues. The DNA shown is the 48-base CDR3, in frame from base 1. Overall study results and their limits: How much clinical and demographic metadata was included differed by source and by participant, and the metadata was provided uncurated.

Collaborating institutions collected whole blood in K2EDTA tubes following their own protocols. For TCRbeta analysis, collaborators shipped samples in one of three forms: frozen whole blood, isolated PBMCs, or DNA extracted from either of those sample types. The TCR sequence derives from a woman aged 55-69 years with acute or convalescent COVID-19. Sequenced material: peripheral blood. The receptor chain draws on TRBV5-1 and TRBJ2-2; possibly the D gene is TRBD1, per 6 matching bases. DNA sequence: TGCGCCAGCAGCGCGGCCGGGACAACGAACACCGGGGAGCTGTTTTTT. Its coded protein is CASSAAGTTNTGELFF.